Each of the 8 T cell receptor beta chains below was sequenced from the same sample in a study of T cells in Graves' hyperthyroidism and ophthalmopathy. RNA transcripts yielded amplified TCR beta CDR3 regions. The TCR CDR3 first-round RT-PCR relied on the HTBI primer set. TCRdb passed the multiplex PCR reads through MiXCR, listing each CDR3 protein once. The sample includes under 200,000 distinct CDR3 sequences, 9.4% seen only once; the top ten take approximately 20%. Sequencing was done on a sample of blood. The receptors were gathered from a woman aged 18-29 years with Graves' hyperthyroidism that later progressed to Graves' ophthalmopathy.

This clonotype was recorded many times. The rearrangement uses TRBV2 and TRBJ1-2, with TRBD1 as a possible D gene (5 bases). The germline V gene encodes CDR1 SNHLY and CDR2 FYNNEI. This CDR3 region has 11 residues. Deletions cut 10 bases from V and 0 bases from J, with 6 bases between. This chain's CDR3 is CAMTANYGYTF. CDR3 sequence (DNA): TGTGCCATGACAGCTAACTATGGCTACACCTTC.

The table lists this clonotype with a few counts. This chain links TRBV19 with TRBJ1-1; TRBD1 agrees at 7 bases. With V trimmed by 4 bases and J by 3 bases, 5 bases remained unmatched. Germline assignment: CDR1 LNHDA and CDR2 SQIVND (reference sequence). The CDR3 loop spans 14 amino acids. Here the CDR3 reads CASSSRGRDTEAFF. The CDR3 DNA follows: TGTGCCAGTAGTAGCAGGGGGAGGGACACTGAAGCTTTCTTT.

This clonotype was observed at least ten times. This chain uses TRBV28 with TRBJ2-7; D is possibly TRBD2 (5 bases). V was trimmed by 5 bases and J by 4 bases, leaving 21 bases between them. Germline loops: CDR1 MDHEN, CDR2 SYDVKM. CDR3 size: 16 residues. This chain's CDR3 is CASSQMDFTFFYEQYF. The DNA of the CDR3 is TGTGCCAGCAGTCAGATGGACTTCACCTTTTTTTACGAGCAGTACTTC. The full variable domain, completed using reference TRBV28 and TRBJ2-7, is DVKVTQSSRYLVKRTGEKVFLECVQDMDHENMFWYRQDPGLGLRLIYFSYDVKMKEKGDIPEGYSVSREKKERFSLILESASTNQTSMYLCASSQMDFTFFYEQYFGPGTRLTVT.

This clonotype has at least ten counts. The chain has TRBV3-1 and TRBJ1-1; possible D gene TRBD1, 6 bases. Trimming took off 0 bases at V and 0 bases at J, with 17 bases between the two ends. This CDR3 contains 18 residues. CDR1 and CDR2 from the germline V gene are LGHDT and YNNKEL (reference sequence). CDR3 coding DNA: TGTGCCAGCAGCCAAGATGTGGGGGGGGGCCCAATGAACACTGAAGCTTTCTTT. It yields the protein CASSQDVGGGPMNTEAFF.

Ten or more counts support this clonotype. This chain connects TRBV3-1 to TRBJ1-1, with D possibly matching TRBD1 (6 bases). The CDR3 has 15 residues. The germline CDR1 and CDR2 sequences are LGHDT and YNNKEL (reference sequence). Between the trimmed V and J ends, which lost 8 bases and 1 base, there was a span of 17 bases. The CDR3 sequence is CASAVGRGKNTEAFF. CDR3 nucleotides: TGTGCCAGCGCAGTCGGGAGGGGGAAGAACACTGAAGCTTTCTTT.

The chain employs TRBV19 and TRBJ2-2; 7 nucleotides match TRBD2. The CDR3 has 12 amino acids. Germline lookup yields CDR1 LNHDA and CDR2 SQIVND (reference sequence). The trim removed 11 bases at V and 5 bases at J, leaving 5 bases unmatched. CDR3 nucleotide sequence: TGTGCCGGGGGGAGGGTAACCGGGGAGCTGTTTTTT. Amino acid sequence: CAGGRVTGELFF.

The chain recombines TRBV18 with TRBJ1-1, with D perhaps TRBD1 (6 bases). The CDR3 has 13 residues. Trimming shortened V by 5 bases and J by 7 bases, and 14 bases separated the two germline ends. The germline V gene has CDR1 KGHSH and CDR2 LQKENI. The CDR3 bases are TGTGCCAGCTCAAACAGGGAGGTAGGTGAAGCTTTCTTT. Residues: CASSNREVGEAFF. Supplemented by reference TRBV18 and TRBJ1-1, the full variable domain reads NAGVMQNPRHLVRRRGQEARLRCSPMKGHSHVYWYRQLPEEGLKFMVYLQKENIIDESGMPKERFSAEFPKEGPSILRIQQVVRGDSAAYFCASSNREVGEAFFGQGTRLTVV.

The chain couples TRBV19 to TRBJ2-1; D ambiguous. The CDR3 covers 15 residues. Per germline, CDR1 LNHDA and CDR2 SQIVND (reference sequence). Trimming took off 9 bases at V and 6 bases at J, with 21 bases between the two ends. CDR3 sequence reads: CARLRVGNSFNEQFF. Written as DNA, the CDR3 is TGTGCCAGACTAAGGGTAGGGAATAGCTTCAATGAGCAGTTCTTC. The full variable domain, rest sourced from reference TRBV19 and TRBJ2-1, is DGGITQSPKYLFRKEGQNVTLSCEQNLNHDAMYWYRQDPGQGLRLIYYSQIVNDFQKGDIAEGYSVSREKKESFPLTVTSAQKNPTAFYLCARLRVGNSFNEQFFGPGTRLTVL.